The 30 T cell receptor beta chains presented below share a single source sample, sequenced in a study of T cell responses to AZD1222 COVID-19 vaccine (dated by TCRdb to the early 2020s). Libraries were built with the immunoSEQ multiplex PCR assay. TCRdb obtained this table from immuneACCESS and retained in-frame rearrangements with V and J assigned. These tables miss some clones; where compared with another copy, unresolved V genes account for less than half of the shortfall, and the remainder is unexplained. Present in this sample are around 150,000 clones, about 90% of which were seen just once. Jointly, the top ten make up about 6% of the sample. The time point label of this sample denotes: about 28 days (+/-7) after the second vaccine dose. Sequences were derived from peripheral blood, sampled 28 days after the second AZD1222 dose. These receptors were taken from an adult who received the AZD1222 COVID-19 vaccine.

The genes are TRBV30 and TRBJ1-6; no definite D call. The CDR3 contains 16 residues. Looked up from germline, CDR1 is GTSNPN and CDR2 is SVGIG (reference sequence). DNA for the CDR3: TGTGTCCTGGAAAGCGCTTCCCGAAACCATAATTCACCCCTCCACTTT. Translated: CVLESASRNHNSPLHF.

The chain uses TRBV28 and TRBJ2-4; TRBD2 matches 7 bases. CDR1 and CDR2 from the germline V gene are MDHEN and SYDVKM. The CDR3 has 15 amino acids. V was clipped by 6 bases and J by 5 bases; unmatched bases: 10. The chain's CDR3 is CASSPTPGGQNIQYF. The CDR3 DNA sequence: TGTGCCAGCAGCCCAACCCCGGGAGGTCAAAACATTCAGTACTTC.

This chain uses TRBV2 with TRBJ1-2; TRBD1 agrees at 7 bases. V dropped 3 bases and J dropped 6; count of bases not matched to a gene: 7. Germline CDR1 reads SNHLY; CDR2 reads FYNNEI. The CDR3 length is 14 residues. The CDR3 here is CASSDGQAGHGYTF. The DNA for the CDR3 is TGTGCCAGCAGTGACGGACAGGCAGGACATGGCTACACCTTC.

The chain links TRBV12-3 or TRBV12-4 to TRBJ1-6, with D hard to call. The CDR3 is 13 residues long. V was shortened by 3 bases and J by 8 bases, with 8 bases between the two germline ends. The CDR3 sequence: CASSFHGDSPLHF. The CDR3 region has the DNA TGTGCCAGCAGTTTCCACGGGGATTCACCCCTCCACTTT.

This sequence joins TRBV9 and TRBJ2-1; TRBD2 matches 12 bases. The CDR3 length is 15 residues. Germline trimming cut 3 bases from V and 2 bases from J; bases unmatched to any gene: 0. CDR1 and CDR2 from the germline V gene are SGDLS and YYNGEE. The CDR3 DNA sequence: TGTGCCAGCAGCGCTAGCGGGGGGGCCTACAATGAGCAGTTCTTC. Encoded protein: CASSASGGAYNEQFF.

The rearrangement uses TRBV27 and TRBJ2-3; D remains unclear. Germline CDR1 is MNHEY and CDR2 is SMNVEV (reference sequence). The CDR3 is 14 amino acids. The germline V and J ends were trimmed by 5 bases and 4 bases, with 13 bases remaining between them. This CDR3 reads CASSLSRPSDTQYF. The CDR3 coding sequence is TGTGCCAGCAGTCTCTCACGCCCGTCAGATACGCAGTATTTT.

The chain employs TRBV7-2 and TRBJ1-4; a possible D gene is TRBD1 (6 bases). The ends were cut back, 1 base at V and 7 bases at J, with 10 bases in the middle. From germline, CDR1 is SGHTA and CDR2 FQGNSA. This CDR3 comprises 14 residues. CDR3 nucleotide sequence: TGTGCCAGCAGCTTAGGGCAGGGGTTTGAAAAACTGTTTTTT. Protein sequence: CASSLGQGFEKLFF.

This chain links TRBV9 with TRBJ1-5, with TRBD1 as a possible D gene (6 bases). The V end lost 1 base, the J end lost 7 bases, and 12 bases lay between the germline ends. This CDR3 comprises 14 residues. Germline V gene sequence: CDR1 SGDLS, CDR2 YYNGEE. In nucleotides, the CDR3 is TGTGCCAGCAGCGTACAGGGGATGGGGCAGCCCCAGCATTTT. It yields the protein CASSVQGMGQPQHF.

The gene calls are TRBV28 and TRBJ2-5, with TRBD1 matching 12 bases. This CDR3 has 15 residues. Unmatched junction bases numbered 7, after V lost 5 bases and J lost 6 bases. The germline gives CDR1 MDHEN, CDR2 SYDVKM. CDR3 in DNA: TGTGCCAGCAGTCCCGGGACAGGGGGCTCAAAGACCCAGTACTTC. Amino acids: CASSPGTGGSKTQYF.

This clone has only one observation. V is TRBV3-1 (or the pseudogene TRBV3-2) and J is TRBJ2-3, with 8 bases aligning to TRBD2. Germline V gene lookup returns CDR1 LGHDT and CDR2 YNNKEL (reference sequence). Germline trimming cut 4 bases from V and 0 bases from J; bases unmatched to any gene: 15. The CDR3 loop spans 19 amino acids. The CDR3 coding sequence is TGTGCCAGCAGCCCTGTAGCGGGACCGCCGGCGCACAGCACAGATACGCAGTATTTT. Translating it yields CASSPVAGPPAHSTDTQYF.

This clone was seen more than once but under ten times. The rearrangement joins TRBV2 to TRBJ1-2; D is undetermined. Germline V gene lookup returns CDR1 SNHLY and CDR2 FYNNEI. The CDR3 contains 14 residues. Trimming left V 7 bases short and J 2 bases short, with 14 bases between. The CDR3 nucleotides read TGTGCCAGCACCGGCCCAAGTACGAACTATGGCTACACCTTC. Translated, it gives CASTGPSTNYGYTF.

The rearrangement links TRBV6-5 to TRBJ1-2; 7 nucleotides agree with TRBD1. Germline V gives CDR1 MNHEY, CDR2 SVGAGI. The CDR3 consists of 14 residues. The V gene end was trimmed by 6 bases and the J gene end by 2 bases; junction bases not matched to a gene: 6. The CDR3 DNA sequence: TGTGCCAGCAGCCCGGGACAGCTAAACTATGGCTACACCTTC. Residues: CASSPGQLNYGYTF.

V usage is TRBV18 and J usage is TRBJ1-6; 8 nucleotides line up with TRBD1. The CDR3 spans 15 residues. Germline V lookup: CDR1 KGHSH, CDR2 LQKENI. The junction had 4 bases not matched to a gene; V was cut back by 0 bases and J by 9 bases. The CDR3 nucleotides are TGTGCCAGCTCACCACCGCAGGGGGCGAGTTCACCCCTCCACTTT. Residues: CASSPPQGASSPLHF.

The chain has TRBV6-2 or TRBV6-3 and TRBJ1-2; D not resolved. Deletions cut 5 bases from V and 0 bases from J, with 13 bases between. This CDR3 spans 15 amino acids. Germline loops: CDR1 MNHEY, CDR2 SVGEGT. This CDR3 reads CASSRPTLTNYGYTF. CDR3 nucleotide sequence: TGTGCCAGCAGTCGCCCGACACTAACTAACTATGGCTACACCTTC.

In DNA form, the CDR3 reads TGTGCCAGTAGCCCCGACAGGGTGGACAATCAGCCCCAGCATTTT. Encoded protein: CASSPDRVDNQPQHF. The rearrangement links TRBV19 to TRBJ1-5, with 7 bases fitting TRBD1. This CDR3 region has 15 residues. CDR1 and CDR2 (germline): LNHDA, SQIVND (reference sequence). With 6 bases clipped from V and 3 bases from J, the junction kept 8 bases outside the gene matches.

The gene calls are TRBV7-2 and TRBJ2-5, with TRBD2 matching over 14 bases. Germline CDR1 reads SGHTA; CDR2 reads FQGNSA. Unmatched junction bases numbered 6, after V lost 5 bases and J lost 4 bases. The CDR3 has 16 residues. Here the CDR3 DNA reads TGTGCCAGCAGCCCGAGACTAGCGGGGGGGCGAGAGACCCAGTACTTC. Translation: CASSPRLAGGRETQYF.

The V gene is TRBV4-2, the J gene TRBJ2-3; 11 bases are shared with TRBD2. Germline trimming cut 0 bases from V and 1 base from J; bases unmatched to any gene: 18. Germline V gives CDR1 LGHNA, CDR2 YNFKEQ. The CDR3 is made up of 22 amino acids. The CDR3 reads CASSQEGTTSGTNPSGTDTQYF. For the CDR3, the DNA is TGTGCCAGCAGCCAAGAAGGGACGACTAGCGGGACCAATCCTTCGGGCACAGATACGCAGTATTTT.

The gene calls are TRBV19 and TRBJ1-3; D is unclear. The CDR3 is 16 residues long. The ends were cut back, 5 bases at V and 0 bases at J, with 14 bases in the middle. Germline V gene lookup returns CDR1 LNHDA and CDR2 SQIVND (reference sequence). CDR3 in DNA: TGTGCCAGTAGTTTGGGCATACAATTCTCTGGAAACACCATATATTTT. This encodes CASSLGIQFSGNTIYF. The full variable domain, with the rest looked up from reference TRBV19 and TRBJ1-3, is DGGITQSPKYLFRKEGQNVTLSCEQNLNHDAMYWYRQDPGQGLRLIYYSQIVNDFQKGDIAEGYSVSREKKESFPLTVTSAQKNPTAFYLCASSLGIQFSGNTIYFGEGSWLTVV.

V and J are TRBV28 and TRBJ1-5; 9 nucleotides line up with TRBD1. Germline V gene data show CDR1 as MDHEN and CDR2 as SYDVKM. This CDR3 contains 15 residues. J lost 6 bases, V lost 3 bases, and 6 bases had no gene match. The CDR3 loop is CASSFDQGQGQPQHF. DNA of the CDR3: TGTGCCAGCAGTTTTGATCAGGGACAGGGTCAGCCCCAGCATTTT.

This clone was recorded only once. The chain joins TRBV25-1 to TRBJ1-2; D remains unclear. Per the germline V gene, CDR1 is MGHDK and CDR2 is SYGVNS. V dropped 4 bases and J dropped 8 bases, with 14 bases sitting between them. This CDR3 region has 13 residues. The CDR3 here is CASSGPESGGYTF. Here the CDR3 DNA reads TGTGCCAGCAGTGGTCCGGAGTCGGGGGGCTACACCTTC.

The chain joins TRBV5-1 to TRBJ1-4, with unresolved D. In germline, CDR1 is SGHRS, CDR2 YFSETQ. Trimming stripped 0 bases from V and 4 bases from J, with 7 bases between. The CDR3 extends over 14 amino acids. CDR3 protein: CASSLEQINEKLFF. Here the CDR3 DNA reads TGCGCCAGCAGCTTGGAACAGATTAATGAAAAACTGTTTTTT.

DNA for the CDR3: TGTGCCAGCAGTGAAGGGACCGACAATGAGCAGTTCTTC. This translates into CASSEGTDNEQFF. This chain joins TRBV2 and TRBJ2-1; D unresolved. CDR1 is SNHLY and CDR2 is FYNNEI in the germline V gene. V lost 1 base to trimming and J lost 5 bases, with 6 bases between them. This CDR3 is built from 13 residues.

The genes are TRBV6-1 and TRBJ1-2; D remains unclear. Germline V gene data show CDR1 as MNHNS and CDR2 as SASEGT. The CDR3 consists of 17 residues. V gave up 1 base and J gave up 5 bases, with 20 bases separating them. CDR3 DNA sequence: TGTGCCAGCAGTGAAGTCGCTTTGGGAAACAAGCCGTATGGCTACACCTTC. Translating it yields CASSEVALGNKPYGYTF.

The CDR3 is CASSVMGGGYNEQFF. CDR3 nucleotides: TGTGCCAGCTCGGTAATGGGGGGAGGATACAATGAGCAGTTCTTC. The V gene is TRBV6-5, the J gene TRBJ2-1, with D possibly TRBD2 on 6 matching bases. Germline lookup yields CDR1 MNHEY and CDR2 SVGAGI. Trimming stripped 8 bases from V and 4 bases from J, with 18 bases between. CDR3 length: 15 amino acids.

This chain uses TRBV11-2 with TRBJ2-2, with unresolved D. V lost 1 base, J lost 1 base, and 16 bases lay in between. CDR1 and CDR2 from the germline V gene are SGHAT and FQNNGV. This CDR3 is 18 amino acids long. The CDR3 coding sequence is TGTGCCAGCAGCTTAGGATCGGCATTGGCCAGGAACACCGGGGAGCTGTTTTTT. Translating it yields CASSLGSALARNTGELFF.

This rearrangement joins TRBV28 to TRBJ1-2; D is ambiguous. This CDR3 contains 14 residues. Germline CDR1 and CDR2: MDHEN and SYDVKM. V gave up 10 bases and J gave up 3 bases, with 18 bases separating them. This CDR3 is CATPGPQRDYGYTF. CDR3 sequence (DNA): TGTGCCACCCCCGGGCCCCAAAGGGACTATGGCTACACCTTC.

The V call is TRBV7-9, the J call TRBJ2-7, with 8 bases matching TRBD1. The trim removed 2 bases at V and 5 bases at J, leaving 8 bases unmatched. Germline-derived CDR1 and CDR2 are SEHNR and FQNEAQ (reference sequence). The CDR3 has 15 residues. In DNA, the CDR3 is TGTGCCAGCAGCTTAAAAGGACAGGGTGTCCACGAGCAGTACTTC. Amino acid sequence: CASSLKGQGVHEQYF.

This chain connects TRBV9 to TRBJ1-2; D is possibly TRBD1 (5 bases). The CDR3 totals 16 residues. Germline lookup yields CDR1 SGDLS and CDR2 YYNGEE. The V end lost 3 bases, the J end lost 2 bases, and 17 bases lay between the germline ends. The CDR3 is CASSEGGGVQNYGYTF. In nucleotides, the CDR3 is TGTGCCAGCAGCGAGGGTGGAGGGGTCCAAAACTATGGCTACACCTTC.

The V gene is TRBV5-1, the J gene TRBJ2-2, with D perhaps matching TRBD2 (5 bases). V lost 4 bases, J lost 1 base, and 14 bases lay in between. The CDR3 extends over 16 amino acids. Looked up from germline, CDR1 is SGHRS and CDR2 is YFSETQ. The CDR3 DNA follows: TGCGCCAGCAGCGTCCTTACTAGGGAGAACACCGGGGAGCTGTTTTTT. This encodes CASSVLTRENTGELFF.

The chain is built from TRBV6-1 and TRBJ2-3, with D tentatively TRBD2 (5 bases). The V gene lost 1 base and the J gene lost 7 bases, with 15 bases spanning the gap. CDR3 size: 15 residues. CDR1 is MNHNS and CDR2 is SASEGT in the germline V gene. The CDR3 here is CASSEGNIARYTQYF. The CDR3 DNA sequence: TGTGCCAGCAGTGAAGGAAACATAGCGAGGTATACGCAGTATTTT.